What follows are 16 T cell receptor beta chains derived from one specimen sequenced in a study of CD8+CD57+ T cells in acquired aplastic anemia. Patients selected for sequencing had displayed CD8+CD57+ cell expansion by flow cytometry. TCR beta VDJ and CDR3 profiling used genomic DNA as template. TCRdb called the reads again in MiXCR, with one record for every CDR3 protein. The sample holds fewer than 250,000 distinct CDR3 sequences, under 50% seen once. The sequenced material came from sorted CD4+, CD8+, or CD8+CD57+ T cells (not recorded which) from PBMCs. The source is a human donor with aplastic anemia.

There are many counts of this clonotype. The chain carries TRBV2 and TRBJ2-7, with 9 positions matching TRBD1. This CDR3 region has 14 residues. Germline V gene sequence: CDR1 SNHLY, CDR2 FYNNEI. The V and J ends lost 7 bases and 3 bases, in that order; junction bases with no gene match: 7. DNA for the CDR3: TGTGCCAGCACCCTTTGGACAGGGGACTACGAGCAGTACTTC. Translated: CASTLWTGDYEQYF.

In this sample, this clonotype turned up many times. For the CDR3, the DNA is TGCGCCAGCAGCTTGGCCGTGCGGGGGGTAAATGAGCAGTTCTTC. Translated: CASSLAVRGVNEQFF. The chain employs TRBV5-1 and TRBJ2-1, with 8 bases matching TRBD2. The CDR3 is made up of 15 amino acids. V lost 0 bases and J lost 7; bases outside the gene matches: 6. CDR1 is SGHRS, CDR2 YFSETQ, per germline.

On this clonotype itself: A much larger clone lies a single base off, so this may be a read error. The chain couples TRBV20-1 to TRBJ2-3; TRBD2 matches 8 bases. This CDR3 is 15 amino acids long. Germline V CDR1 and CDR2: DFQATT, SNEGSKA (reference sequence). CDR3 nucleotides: TGCAGCCAGTCTTCCCGGCGGGGGGGCACAGATACGCAGTATTTT. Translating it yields CSQSSRRGGTDTQYF.

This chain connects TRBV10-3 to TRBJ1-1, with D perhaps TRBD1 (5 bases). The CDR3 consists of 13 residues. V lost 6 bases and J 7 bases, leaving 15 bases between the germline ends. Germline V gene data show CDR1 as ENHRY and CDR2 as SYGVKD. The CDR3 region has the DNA TGTGCCATCAGCCGGGACGAATCCAATGAAGCTTTCTTT. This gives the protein CAISRDESNEAFF.

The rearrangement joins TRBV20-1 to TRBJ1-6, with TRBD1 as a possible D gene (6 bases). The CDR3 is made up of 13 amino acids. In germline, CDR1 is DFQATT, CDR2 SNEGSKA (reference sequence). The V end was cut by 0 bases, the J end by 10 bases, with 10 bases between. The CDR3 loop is CSARDRGQSPLHF. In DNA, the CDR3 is TGCAGTGCTAGAGATCGAGGACAGTCACCCCTCCACTTT.

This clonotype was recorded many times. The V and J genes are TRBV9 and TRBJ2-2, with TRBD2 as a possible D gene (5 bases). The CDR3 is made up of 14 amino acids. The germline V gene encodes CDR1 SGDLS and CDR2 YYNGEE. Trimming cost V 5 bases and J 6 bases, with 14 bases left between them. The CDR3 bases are TGTGCCAGCAGTTCTAATGAGGGTCCCGGGGAGCTGTTTTTT. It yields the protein CASSSNEGPGELFF.

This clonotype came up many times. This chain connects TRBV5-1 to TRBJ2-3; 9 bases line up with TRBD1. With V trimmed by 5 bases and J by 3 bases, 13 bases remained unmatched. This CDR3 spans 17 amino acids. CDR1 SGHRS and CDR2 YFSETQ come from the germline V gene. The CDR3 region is CASRGYGDREGTDTQYF. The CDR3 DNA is TGCGCCAGCAGGGGATATGGGGACAGGGAAGGGACAGATACGCAGTATTTT.

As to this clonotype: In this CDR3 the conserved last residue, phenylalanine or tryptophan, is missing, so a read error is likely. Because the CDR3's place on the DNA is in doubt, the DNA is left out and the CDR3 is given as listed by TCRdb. This chain's CDR3 is CASSRGGQATY. V is TRBV5-4 and J is TRBJ1-2; the table gives TRBD1 as D, unverified against the DNA. The germline V gene has CDR1 SGHNT and CDR2 YYREEE (reference sequence). The CDR3 is 11 residues long, counting both termini.

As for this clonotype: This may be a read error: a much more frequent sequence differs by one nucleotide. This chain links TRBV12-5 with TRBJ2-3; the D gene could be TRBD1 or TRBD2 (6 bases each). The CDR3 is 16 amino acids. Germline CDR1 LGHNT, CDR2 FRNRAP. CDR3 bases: TGTGCTAGTGGTTTTGGCCGGGGGCTTAGCACAGATACGCAGAATTTT. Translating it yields CASGFGRGLSTDTQNF.

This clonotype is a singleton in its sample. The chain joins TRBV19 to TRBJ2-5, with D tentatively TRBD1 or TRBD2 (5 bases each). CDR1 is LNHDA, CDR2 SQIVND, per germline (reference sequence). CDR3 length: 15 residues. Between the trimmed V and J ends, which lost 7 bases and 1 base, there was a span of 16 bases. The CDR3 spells CASKHDWGSQETQYF. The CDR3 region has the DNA TGTGCCAGTAAGCATGATTGGGGGAGCCAAGAGACCCAGTACTTC.

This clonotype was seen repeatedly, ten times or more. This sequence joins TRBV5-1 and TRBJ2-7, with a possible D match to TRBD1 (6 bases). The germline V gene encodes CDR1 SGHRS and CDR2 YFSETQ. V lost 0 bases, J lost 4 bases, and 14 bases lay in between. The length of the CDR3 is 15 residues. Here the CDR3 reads CASSLEYRAQYEQYF. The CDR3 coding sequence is TGCGCCAGCAGCTTGGAGTACAGGGCACAATACGAGCAGTACTTC.

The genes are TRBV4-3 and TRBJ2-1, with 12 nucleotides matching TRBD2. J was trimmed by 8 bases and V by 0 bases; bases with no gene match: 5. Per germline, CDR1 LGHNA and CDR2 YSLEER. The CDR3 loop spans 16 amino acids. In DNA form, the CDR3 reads TGCGCCAGCAGCCAAGATCGGCTAGCGGGGGGGGATGAGCAGTTCTTC. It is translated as CASSQDRLAGGDEQFF.

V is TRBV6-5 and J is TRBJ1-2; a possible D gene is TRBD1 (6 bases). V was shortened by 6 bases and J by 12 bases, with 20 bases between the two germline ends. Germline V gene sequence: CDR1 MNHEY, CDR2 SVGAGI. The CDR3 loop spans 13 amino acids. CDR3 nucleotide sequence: TGTGCCAGCAGCCGGACAGTCTTAGGGGGAAACACCTTC. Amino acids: CASSRTVLGGNTF.

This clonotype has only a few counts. Here the CDR3 reads CAWSVIGRSMRNTEAFF. As DNA, the CDR3 is TGTGCCTGGAGTGTAATTGGCAGGTCAATGAGGAACACTGAAGCTTTCTTT. The rearrangement links TRBV30 to TRBJ1-1, with no clear D. The V and J ends lost 0 bases and 1 base respectively, with 18 bases between them. This CDR3 region has 17 residues. From germline, CDR1 is GTSNPN and CDR2 SVGIG (reference sequence).

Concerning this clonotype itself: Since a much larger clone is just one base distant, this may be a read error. CDR3 sequence (DNA): TGTGCCAGCAGCTTCTCTGCAACCGGGGAGCTGGTTTTT. This codes for CASSFSATGELVF. The chain recombines TRBV7-9 with TRBJ2-2; TRBD2 might be the D (5 bases). CDR3 length equals 13 residues. Germline CDR1 and CDR2: SEHNR and FQNEAQ (reference sequence).

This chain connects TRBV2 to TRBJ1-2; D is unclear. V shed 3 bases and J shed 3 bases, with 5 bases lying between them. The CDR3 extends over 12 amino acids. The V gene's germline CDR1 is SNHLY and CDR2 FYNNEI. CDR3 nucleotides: TGTGCCAGCAGTGAGTACGACTATGGCTACACCTTC. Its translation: CASSEYDYGYTF.